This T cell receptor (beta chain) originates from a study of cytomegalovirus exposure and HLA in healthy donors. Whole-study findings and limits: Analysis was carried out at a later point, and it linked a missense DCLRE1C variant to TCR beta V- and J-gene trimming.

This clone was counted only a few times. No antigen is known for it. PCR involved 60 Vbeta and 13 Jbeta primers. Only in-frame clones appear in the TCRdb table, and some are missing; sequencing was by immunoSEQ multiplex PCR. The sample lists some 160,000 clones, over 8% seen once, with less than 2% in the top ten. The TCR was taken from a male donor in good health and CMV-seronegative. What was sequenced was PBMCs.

CDR3 protein: CSVLSQGVGQPQHF. In DNA, the CDR3 is TGCAGCGTTTTATCCCAGGGGGTCGGGCAGCCCCAGCATTTT. This chain links TRBV29-1 with TRBJ1-5, with 7 positions matching TRBD1. Germline CDR1 and CDR2: SQVTM and ANQGSEA. The CDR3 runs 14 residues. V dropped 5 bases and J dropped 7; count of bases not matched to a gene: 11.